A single sample is the source of the 11 T cell receptor beta chains below, sequenced in a study of shared clonotypes between healthy human individuals. The method was immunoSEQ multiplex PCR; TCRdb's version includes in-frame clones alone and lacks a portion of them. The table has some 2,100,000 clones, around 95% seen once; the top ten hold less than 0.15%. Sequences were obtained from naive CD4+ T cells sorted from blood. As to subset: CD45RA+ positively selected. Every receptor here comes from a man younger than 30 in good health.

The CDR3 loop reads CASSQDLATTDTQYF. The CDR3 DNA is TGCGCCAGCAGCCAAGATCTAGCTACCACAGATACGCAGTATTTT. The rearrangement joins TRBV4-3 to TRBJ2-3, with D possibly being TRBD2 (5 bases). The CDR3 loop spans 15 amino acids. V was shortened by 0 bases and J by 2 bases, with 9 bases between the two germline ends. CDR1 LGHNA and CDR2 YSLEER come from the germline V gene.

The V call is TRBV5-6, the J call TRBJ2-3; D is possibly TRBD2 (6 bases). Trimming stripped 1 base from V and 0 bases from J, with 15 bases between. CDR3 length: 17 amino acids. Germline CDR1 reads SGHDT; CDR2 reads YYEEEE. In DNA form, the CDR3 reads TGTGCCAGCAGCTTGTGGGTTCTAGCGCTAAGCACAGATACGCAGTATTTT. It specifies CASSLWVLALSTDTQYF. Full variable domain (remainder filled in from reference TRBV5-6 and TRBJ2-3): DAGVTQSPTHLIKTRGQQVTLRCSPKSGHDTVSWYQQALGQGPQFIFQYYEEEERQRGNFPDRFSGHQFPNYSSELNVNALLLGDSALYLCASSLWVLALSTDTQYFGPGTRLTVL.

The rearrangement links TRBV5-8 to TRBJ1-1; a weak D match, TRBD1 (6 bases). Trimming took 4 bases from V and 2 from J, leaving 18 bases between them. The germline V gene encodes CDR1 SGHTS and CDR2 YDEGEE. The CDR3 has 16 amino acids. CDR3 in DNA: TGTGCCAGCAGCCCCGGACAGACCGGACTAAACACTGAAGCTTTCTTT. Translated, it gives CASSPGQTGLNTEAFF.

The chain uses TRBV7-2 and TRBJ2-5, with D uncertain. Germline assignment: CDR1 SGHTA and CDR2 FQGNSA. Trimming took 1 base from V and 5 from J, leaving 14 bases between them. The CDR3 sequence is 15 residues long. DNA of the CDR3: TGTGCCAGCAGCTTAGATTCGGCTAGTGGGGAGACCCAGTACTTC. Amino acids: CASSLDSASGETQYF.

This clone was counted once. This sequence joins TRBV7-2 and TRBJ1-2; D is perhaps TRBD1 (6 bases). Germline lookup yields CDR1 SGHTA and CDR2 FQGNSA. The CDR3 length is 16 residues. V lost 0 bases and J lost 7, with 18 bases in between. The CDR3, as DNA: TGTGCCAGCAGCTTAGCGGGGTTAGGGGGAGTAGGTGGCTACACCTTC. This translates into CASSLAGLGGVGGYTF.

The chain couples TRBV6-6 to TRBJ1-3, with D tentatively TRBD1 (5 bases). V gave up 6 bases and J gave up 1 base, with 13 bases separating them. The CDR3 extends over 15 amino acids. From germline, CDR1 is MNHNY and CDR2 SVGAGI (reference sequence). For the CDR3, the DNA is TGTGCCAGCAGACCCAGGGAAGGGTCTGGAAACACCATATATTTT. It specifies CASRPREGSGNTIYF.

A single count supports this clone. This chain joins TRBV28 and TRBJ1-5; D is possibly TRBD1 (5 bases). The germline V gene encodes CDR1 MDHEN and CDR2 SYDVKM. V lost 8 bases and J lost 2, with 16 bases in between. This CDR3 is built from 15 residues. The chain's CDR3 is CASSWGGGRNQPQHF. As DNA, the CDR3 is TGTGCCAGCTCCTGGGGGGGAGGGCGCAATCAGCCCCAGCATTTT. Combining the CDR3 with reference TRBV28 and TRBJ1-5 gives the whole variable domain DVKVTQSSRYLVKRTGEKVFLECVQDMDHENMFWYRQDPGLGLRLIYFSYDVKMKEKGDIPEGYSVSREKKERFSLILESASTNQTSMYLCASSWGGGRNQPQHFGDGTRLSIL.

This rearrangement joins TRBV4-3 to TRBJ2-3, with 8 positions matching TRBD2. CDR1 is LGHNA and CDR2 is YSLEER in the germline V gene. With 0 bases clipped from V and 6 bases from J, the junction kept 2 bases outside the gene matches. The CDR3 totals 14 residues. CDR3 sequence (DNA): TGCGCCAGCAGCCAAGAACTAGCGGTGGATACGCAGTATTTT. It yields the protein CASSQELAVDTQYF.

The chain carries TRBV6-5 and TRBJ1-4; TRBD1 matches 7 bases. Germline CDR1 MNHEY, CDR2 SVGAGI. Germline trimming cut 6 bases from V and 7 bases from J; bases unmatched to any gene: 5. The CDR3 consists of 13 residues. DNA of the CDR3: TGTGCCAGCAGCAACAGGGGTGGTGAAAAACTGTTTTTT. This codes for CASSNRGGEKLFF.

This chain connects TRBV14 to TRBJ1-1, with a tentative D call TRBD1 (5 bases). Deletions cut 4 bases from V and 10 bases from J, with 19 bases between. The germline V gene has CDR1 SGHDN and CDR2 FVKESK. The CDR3 consists of 14 residues. This CDR3 is CASSRGDLQVSAFF. As DNA, the CDR3 is TGTGCCAGCAGCCGAGGGGACTTACAGGTCTCAGCTTTCTTT.

This chain uses TRBV6-6 with TRBJ2-7; 11 bases align to TRBD1. CDR1 is MNHNY, CDR2 SVGAGI, per germline (reference sequence). After removal of 5 bases from V and 7 bases from J, the junction contained 10 bases not matched to a gene. This CDR3 is built from 15 residues. The CDR3 reads CASSPRDRGGVEQYF. CDR3 in DNA: TGTGCCAGCAGTCCCAGGGACAGGGGGGGGGTGGAGCAGTACTTC.